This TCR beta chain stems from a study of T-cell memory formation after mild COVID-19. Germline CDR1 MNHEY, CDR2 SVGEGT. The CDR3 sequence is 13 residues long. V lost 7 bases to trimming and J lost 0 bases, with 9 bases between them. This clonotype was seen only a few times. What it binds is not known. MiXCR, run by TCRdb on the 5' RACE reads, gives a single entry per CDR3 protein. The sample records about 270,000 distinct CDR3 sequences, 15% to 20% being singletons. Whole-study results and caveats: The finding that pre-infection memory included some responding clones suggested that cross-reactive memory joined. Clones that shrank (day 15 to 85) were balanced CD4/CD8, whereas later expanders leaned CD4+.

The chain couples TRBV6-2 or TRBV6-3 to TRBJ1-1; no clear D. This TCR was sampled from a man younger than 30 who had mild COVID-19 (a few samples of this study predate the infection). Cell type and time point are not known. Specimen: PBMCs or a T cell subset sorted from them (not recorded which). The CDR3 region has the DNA TGTGCCAGCATGCAGTTCATGAACACTGAAGCTTTCTTT. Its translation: CASMQFMNTEAFF.